Listed here is a single T cell receptor (beta chain). The assay was immunoSEQ multiplex PCR, and TCRdb's table has in-frame clones only and misses some. The sample includes more than 60,000 clones, 75% to 95% seen only once; the top ten take 6% to 7.5%. The source of the sample is a study of blood T cell repertoires in COVID-19. The CDR3 contains 13 residues. V dropped 0 bases and J dropped 7 bases, with 12 bases sitting between them. Per germline, CDR1 GTSNPN and CDR2 SVGIG (reference sequence). Sequencing was performed on peripheral blood. This TCR derives from a human donor in a cohort sampled during active COVID-19. The rearrangement joins TRBV30 to TRBJ1-1; D is ambiguous. The CDR3 protein is CAWSVLLGSEAFF. CDR3 DNA sequence: TGTGCCTGGAGTGTACTCCTAGGAAGTGAAGCTTTCTTT.